This entry lists 32 T cell receptor beta chains sequenced from one sample in a study of blood T cell repertoires in COVID-19. The repertoire was sequenced with immunoSEQ multiplex PCR; TCRdb's copy has only in-frame clones and lacks some. The table has around 220,000 clones, 75% to 90% seen once; the top ten hold about 6%. The source material was PBMCs or T cells enriched from blood (not recorded which). Source of these receptors: a woman aged 30 to 39 with acute COVID-19.

The chain uses TRBV9 and TRBJ2-2; tentatively, D is TRBD1 (5 bases). Trimming removed 4 bases from V and 7 bases from J, with 11 bases in between. The CDR3 covers 13 residues. Germline assignment: CDR1 SGDLS and CDR2 YYNGEE. The CDR3 DNA is TGTGCCAGCAGCTTACAGGTCCTCGGGGAGCTGTTTTTT. Its protein product is CASSLQVLGELFF.

The V and J genes are TRBV6-5 and TRBJ1-1; 7 bases are a match to TRBD1. The CDR3 runs to 15 residues. CDR1 is MNHEY, CDR2 SVGAGI, per germline. V shed 6 bases, J shed 0 bases, and the junction held 7 bases outside the gene matches. As DNA, the CDR3 is TGTGCCAGCAGGCCACAGGGGTTCATGAACACTGAAGCTTTCTTT. Protein product: CASRPQGFMNTEAFF.

The genes are TRBV7-8 and TRBJ2-1, with TRBD2 as a possible D gene (5 bases). CDR3 size: 16 residues. Germline V gives CDR1 SGHVS, CDR2 FQNEAQ. Trimming stripped 5 bases from V and 0 bases from J, with 14 bases between. CDR3 nucleotide sequence: TGTGCCAGCAGCCCTCGACCGGGGAGCTCCTACAATGAGCAGTTCTTC. Translating gives CASSPRPGSSYNEQFF.

The rearrangement uses TRBV13 and TRBJ2-3, with TRBD2 matching over 14 bases. After removal of 4 bases from V and 3 bases from J, the junction contained 3 bases not matched to a gene. Per the germline V gene, CDR1 is PRHDT and CDR2 is FYEKMQ (reference sequence). The CDR3 covers 16 residues. In DNA, the CDR3 is TGTGCCAGCAGCTCAAGGACTAGCGGGGGGACAGATACGCAGTATTTT. This sequence encodes CASSSRTSGGTDTQYF.

This rearrangement joins TRBV28 to TRBJ1-2; 10 positions agree with TRBD1. The CDR3 sequence is 16 residues long. Germline lookup yields CDR1 MDHEN and CDR2 SYDVKM. V lost 3 bases, J lost 2 bases, and 6 bases stayed unmatched. CDR3 sequence reads: CASSFPGQGRNYGYTF. The CDR3 nucleotides are TGTGCCAGCAGTTTTCCGGGACAGGGGCGAAACTATGGCTACACCTTC.

The chain recombines TRBV5-1 with TRBJ1-2; 7 positions match TRBD1. The CDR3 spans 15 residues. Trimming at V came to 3 bases and at J to 0 bases, leaving 5 bases not matched to a gene. Germline V gene data show CDR1 as SGHRS and CDR2 as YFSETQ. This CDR3 is CASSWGQPTNYGYTF. In DNA, the CDR3 is TGCGCCAGCAGCTGGGGACAGCCAACTAACTATGGCTACACCTTC.

The chain combines TRBV15 with TRBJ2-2; maybe TRBD2 (6 bases). Per germline, CDR1 LNHNV and CDR2 YYDKDF (reference sequence). The CDR3 is 17 amino acids. Between the trimmed V and J ends, which lost 0 bases and 1 base, there was a span of 12 bases. This CDR3 is CATSRDLGTGNTGELFF. DNA for the CDR3: TGTGCCACCAGCAGAGATCTTGGGACTGGGAACACCGGGGAGCTGTTTTTT.

V is TRBV6-2 or TRBV6-3 and J is TRBJ1-5; D not resolved. The CDR3 is made up of 15 amino acids. The ends were cut back, 5 bases at V and 0 bases at J, with 11 bases in the middle. CDR1 is MNHEY, CDR2 SVGEGT, per germline. The CDR3 DNA sequence: TGTGCCAGCAGTCCCCTGAGGGATAGCAATCAGCCCCAGCATTTT. This gives the protein CASSPLRDSNQPQHF.

The chain uses TRBV28 and TRBJ1-5; 9 bases line up with TRBD1. This CDR3 has 17 residues. V dropped 5 bases and J dropped 6; count of bases not matched to a gene: 14. Germline V gene sequence: CDR1 MDHEN, CDR2 SYDVKM. CDR3 in amino acids: CASSPLAQGANSQPQHF. Written as DNA, the CDR3 is TGTGCCAGCAGTCCATTGGCACAGGGGGCGAATAGTCAGCCCCAGCATTTT.

Concerning this clone: An end of the junction does not agree with germline; a read error may underlie this. This chain joins TRBV6-1 and TRBJ1-5; 7 bases match TRBD1. The CDR3 spans 11 residues. Looked up from germline, CDR1 is MNHNS and CDR2 is SASEGT. CDR3 protein: CASSEVGTEDF. Here the CDR3 DNA reads TGTGCCAGCAGTGAAGTCGGGACAGAAGATTTT.

The chain employs TRBV7-3 and TRBJ2-7; TRBD1 matches 7 bases. Germline V gene data show CDR1 as SGHTA and CDR2 as FQGTGA. The CDR3 consists of 14 residues. The V gene end was trimmed by 5 bases and the J gene end by 4 bases; junction bases not matched to a gene: 8. The CDR3 region has the DNA TGTGCCAGCAGCCCGTCCCGGGACAGTTACGAGCAGTACTTC. Translation gives CASSPSRDSYEQYF.

The V and J genes are TRBV10-1 and TRBJ2-1; TRBD2 matches at 9 bases. CDR1 and CDR2 (germline): WNHNN, SYGVQD (reference sequence). V trimming: 3 bases; J trimming: 5 bases; junction bases outside the gene matches: 8. The CDR3 consists of 16 residues. The CDR3 DNA reads TGCGCCAGCAGTGATGGAGCGGGGGGCCGTAACAATGAGCAGTTCTTC. Translated: CASSDGAGGRNNEQFF.

This clone has only one observation. The chain recombines TRBV15 with TRBJ1-4; the D gene is possibly TRBD1 (5 bases). Between the trimmed V and J ends, which lost 0 bases and 7 bases, there was a span of 12 bases. Germline-derived CDR1 and CDR2 are LNHNV and YYDKDF (reference sequence). The CDR3 is 15 residues long. The CDR3 sequence: CATSRERGVGEKLFF. CDR3 bases: TGTGCCACCAGCAGAGAGCGGGGGGTCGGTGAAAAACTGTTTTTT.

The chain joins TRBV18 to TRBJ2-3; D gene uncertain. Germline loops: CDR1 KGHSH, CDR2 LQKENI. The CDR3 is 18 amino acids. Trimming removed 0 bases from V and 3 bases from J, with 19 bases in between. CDR3 loop: CASSPPHLSVSRTDTQYF. CDR3 nucleotides: TGTGCCAGCTCACCACCCCATTTATCGGTATCACGTACAGATACGCAGTATTTT.

The chain links TRBV19 to TRBJ2-1; 11 bases fit TRBD2. Trimming at V came to 3 bases and at J to 12 bases, leaving 10 bases not matched to a gene. The germline gives CDR1 LNHDA, CDR2 SQIVND (reference sequence). The CDR3 extends over 15 amino acids. The CDR3 reads CASSILAGGIEMQFF. As DNA, the CDR3 is TGTGCCAGTAGTATCCTAGCGGGGGGTATAGAGATGCAGTTCTTC.

The genes are TRBV10-1 and TRBJ1-5, with 7 bases matching TRBD1. The CDR3 covers 13 residues. J lost 6 bases, V lost 6 bases, and 5 bases had no gene match. Germline CDR1 WNHNN, CDR2 SYGVQD (reference sequence). CDR3 in amino acids: CASSAGGGQPQHF. CDR3 in DNA: TGCGCCAGCAGCGCAGGGGGAGGTCAGCCCCAGCATTTT.

The V call is TRBV7-9, the J call TRBJ2-1, with 7 bases matching TRBD2. V was pared by 5 bases and J by 7 bases, with 23 bases of the junction left unmatched. This CDR3 contains 19 residues. The germline V gene has CDR1 SEHNR and CDR2 FQNEAQ (reference sequence). CDR3 in amino acids: CASSHITGRGVPSRNEQFF. The CDR3 nucleotides read TGTGCCAGCAGCCACATAACGGGCCGGGGGGTCCCCTCCCGAAATGAGCAGTTCTTC.

This clone was counted between two and nine times. V is TRBV9 and J is TRBJ1-6; TRBD1 matches 10 bases. CDR1 and CDR2 from the germline V gene are SGDLS and YYNGEE. The ends lost 4 bases at V and 10 bases at J; junction bases unmatched: 8. The CDR3 is 15 amino acids. The CDR3 bases are TGTGCCAGCAGCCTCACCGGGACAGGGGACTCACCCCTCCACTTT. This codes for CASSLTGTGDSPLHF.

CDR3 DNA sequence: TGTGCCAGCAGTTCCCAAGACAGGGGTCTTTCACCCCTCCACTTT. Its protein is CASSSQDRGLSPLHF. The chain links TRBV6-5 to TRBJ1-6; 8 nucleotides agree with TRBD1. CDR1 is MNHEY, CDR2 SVGAGI, per germline. The V and J ends lost 4 bases and 9 bases, in that order; junction bases with no gene match: 8. This CDR3 spans 15 amino acids.

The chain employs TRBV5-5 and TRBJ2-3; a possible D gene is TRBD2 (6 bases). CDR3 length: 14 residues. The V gene's germline CDR1 is SGHKS and CDR2 YYEKEE (reference sequence). Trimming took off 1 base at V and 6 bases at J, with 12 bases between the two ends. The CDR3 coding sequence is TGTGCCAGCAGCTTGCGCGGGGTAACGGATACGCAGTATTTT. The encoded protein is CASSLRGVTDTQYF.

The chain has TRBV19 and TRBJ2-6, with D unresolved. The V and J ends lost 5 bases and 0 bases respectively, with 11 bases between them. The CDR3 covers 16 residues. CDR1 is LNHDA and CDR2 is SQIVND in the germline V gene (reference sequence). CDR3 DNA: TGTGCCAGTAGTCTTCCCGAGAGCTCTGGGGCCAACGTCCTGACTTTC. Amino acid sequence: CASSLPESSGANVLTF.

The V gene is TRBV6-5, the J gene TRBJ2-5, with TRBD2 matching 8 bases. Germline loops: CDR1 MNHEY, CDR2 SVGAGI. The V segment lost 0 bases and the J segment 1 base; nucleotides outside the gene matches: 4. The CDR3 loop spans 16 amino acids. CDR3 nucleotides: TGTGCCAGCAGTTACTCGTTAGCGGGGAGCCAAGAGACCCAGTACTTC. Protein product: CASSYSLAGSQETQYF.

The V call is TRBV18, the J call TRBJ1-1, with D uncertain. This CDR3 is 16 amino acids long. V was shortened by 3 bases and J by 0 bases, with 14 bases between the two germline ends. CDR1 is KGHSH and CDR2 is LQKENI in the germline V gene. The CDR3 sequence is CASSPSAATLNTEAFF. The CDR3 DNA reads as TGTGCCAGCTCACCTTCGGCCGCGACATTGAACACTGAAGCTTTCTTT.

The chain links TRBV7-2 to TRBJ2-2; the match to TRBD2 covers 7 bases. The CDR3 sequence is 15 residues long. J was trimmed by 5 bases and V by 4 bases; bases with no gene match: 7. Germline CDR1 reads SGHTA; CDR2 reads FQGNSA. CDR3 amino acids: CASSSTRGGTGELFF. In nucleotides, the CDR3 is TGTGCCAGCAGCTCCACGAGGGGAGGGACCGGGGAGCTGTTTTTT. The full variable domain, rest sourced from reference TRBV7-2 and TRBJ2-2, is GAGVSQSPSNKVTEKGKDVELRCDPISGHTALYWYRQSLGQGLEFLIYFQGNSAPDKSGLPSDRFSAERTGGSVSTLTIQRTQQEDSAVYLCASSSTRGGTGELFFGEGSRLTVL.

The V gene is TRBV11-2, the J gene TRBJ2-3; no clear D. With 3 bases removed from V and 1 base from J, the gap between germline ends came to 14 bases. Germline loops: CDR1 SGHAT, CDR2 FQNNGV. There are 16 residues in the CDR3. CDR3 in amino acids: CASSFFGARGTDTQYF. The CDR3 DNA reads as TGTGCCAGCAGCTTTTTTGGAGCCCGGGGCACAGATACGCAGTATTTT.

The genes are TRBV5-4 and TRBJ2-7, with TRBD1 matching over 7 bases. Germline-derived CDR1 and CDR2 are SGHNT and YYREEE (reference sequence). The CDR3 runs 14 residues. V lost 4 bases, J lost 3 bases, and 7 bases stayed unmatched. In nucleotides, the CDR3 is TGTGCCAGCAGCGTGGGACAGAAAATCTACGAGCAGTACTTC. Translated, it gives CASSVGQKIYEQYF.

This CDR3 reads CASSELQGISGNTIYF. In DNA form, the CDR3 reads TGTGCCAGCAGTGAACTTCAGGGAATCTCTGGAAACACCATATATTTT. The chain carries TRBV2 and TRBJ1-3; possible D gene TRBD1, 5 bases. The CDR3 extends over 16 amino acids. V was cut by 2 bases and J by 0 bases, with 11 bases left in between. Germline V gene sequence: CDR1 SNHLY, CDR2 FYNNEI.

The chain has TRBV10-3 and TRBJ1-2; perhaps TRBD1 as D (6 bases). Germline V gene data show CDR1 as ENHRY and CDR2 as SYGVKD. The CDR3 totals 15 residues. V was cut by 6 bases and J by 5 bases, with 19 bases left in between. CDR3 sequence: CAIRDRQEAAYGYTF. Here the CDR3 DNA reads TGTGCCATCAGGGATCGACAGGAGGCGGCGTATGGCTACACCTTC.

The CDR3 DNA is TGTGCCAGCAGCCAAGCCGAAAGGACTAGCGGGCAAGAGACCCAGTACTTC. This encodes CASSQAERTSGQETQYF. The gene calls are TRBV4-2 and TRBJ2-5; 11 bases align to TRBD2. This CDR3 comprises 17 residues. The germline V gene has CDR1 LGHNA and CDR2 YNFKEQ. The V segment lost 1 base and the J segment 2 bases; nucleotides outside the gene matches: 6.

J is TRBJ2-3 and V is TRBV7-3, with 13 bases identical to TRBD2. Looked up from germline, CDR1 is SGHTA and CDR2 is FQGTGA. V lost 5 bases to trimming and J lost 4 bases; unmatched junction nucleotides: 3. This CDR3 is built from 15 residues. The CDR3, as DNA: TGTGCCAGCAGCGCGGGACTAGCGGGGTCAGATACGCAGTATTTT. Translation gives CASSAGLAGSDTQYF.

The chain recombines TRBV11-1 with TRBJ2-1; perhaps TRBD2 as D (6 bases). This CDR3 is built from 15 residues. CDR1 and CDR2 from the germline V gene are SGHAT and FQDESV (reference sequence). V was clipped by 5 bases and J by 1 base, with 12 bases between them. CDR3 region: CASSNPGTSYNEQFF. The DNA of the CDR3 is TGTGCCAGCAGCAACCCCGGGACTTCCTACAATGAGCAGTTCTTC. Full variable domain (rest looked up from reference TRBV11-1 and TRBJ2-1): EAEVAQSPRYKITEKSQAVAFWCDPISGHATLYWYRQILGQGPELLVQFQDESVVDDSQLPKDRFSAERLKGVDSTLKIQPAELGDSAMYLCASSNPGTSYNEQFFGPGTRLTVL.

Regarding this clone: The same CDR3 arises from other DNA sequences in this sample as well. The V and J genes are TRBV5-1 and TRBJ1-4; 8 nucleotides agree with TRBD1. The CDR3 sequence is 14 residues long. Germline CDR1 reads SGHRS; CDR2 reads YFSETQ. The ends lost 0 bases at V and 8 bases at J; junction bases unmatched: 3. CDR3 protein: CASSLGQGNEKLFF. CDR3 DNA sequence: TGCGCCAGCAGCTTGGGACAGGGGAACGAAAAACTGTTTTTT.